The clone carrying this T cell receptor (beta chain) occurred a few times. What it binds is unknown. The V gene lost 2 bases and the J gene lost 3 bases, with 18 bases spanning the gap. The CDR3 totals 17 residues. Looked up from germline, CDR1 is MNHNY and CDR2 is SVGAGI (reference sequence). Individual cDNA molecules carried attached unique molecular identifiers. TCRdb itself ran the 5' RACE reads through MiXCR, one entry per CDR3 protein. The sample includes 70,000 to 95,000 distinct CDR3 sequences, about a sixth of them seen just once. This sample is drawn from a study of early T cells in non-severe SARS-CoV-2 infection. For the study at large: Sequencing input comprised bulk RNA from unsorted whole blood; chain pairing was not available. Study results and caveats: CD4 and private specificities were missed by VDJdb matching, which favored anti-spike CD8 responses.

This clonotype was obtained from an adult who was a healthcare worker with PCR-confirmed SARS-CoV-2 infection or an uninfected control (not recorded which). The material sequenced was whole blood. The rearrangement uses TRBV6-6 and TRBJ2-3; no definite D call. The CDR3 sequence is CASSYTPGGLRTDTQYF. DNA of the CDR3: TGTGCCAGCAGTTACACCCCGGGTGGATTAAGGACAGATACGCAGTATTTT.